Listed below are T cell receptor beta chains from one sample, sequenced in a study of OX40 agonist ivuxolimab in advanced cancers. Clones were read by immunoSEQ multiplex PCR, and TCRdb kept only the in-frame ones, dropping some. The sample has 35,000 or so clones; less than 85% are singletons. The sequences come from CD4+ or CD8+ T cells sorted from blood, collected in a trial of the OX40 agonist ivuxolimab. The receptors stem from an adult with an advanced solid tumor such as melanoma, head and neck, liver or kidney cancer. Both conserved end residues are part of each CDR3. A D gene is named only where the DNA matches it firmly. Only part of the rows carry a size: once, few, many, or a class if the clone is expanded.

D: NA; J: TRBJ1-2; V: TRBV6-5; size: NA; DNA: TGTGCCAGCGTTCTCAACTATGGCTACACCTTC; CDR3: CASVLNYGYTF
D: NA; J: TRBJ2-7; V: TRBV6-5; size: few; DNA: TGTGCCAGCAGTTATGAGGCGTCCTACGAGCAGTACTTC; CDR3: CASSYEASYEQYF
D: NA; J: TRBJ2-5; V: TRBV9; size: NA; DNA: TGTGCCAGCAGCGTAGCTGGAGGGGGAGAAGAGACCCAGTACTTC; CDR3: CASSVAGGGEETQYF
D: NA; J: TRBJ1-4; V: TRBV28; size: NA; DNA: TGTGCCAGCAGCAGGAGGGGATATAATGAAAAACTGTTTTTT; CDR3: CASSRRGYNEKLFF
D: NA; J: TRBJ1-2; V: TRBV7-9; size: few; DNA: TGTGCCAGCAGAGGAGGACTGAACTATGGCTACACCTTC; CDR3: CASRGGLNYGYTF
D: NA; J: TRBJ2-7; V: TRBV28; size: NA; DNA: TGTGCCAGCAGTTTCATCCCCATGCAGGGCTCCTACGAGCAGTACTTC; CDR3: CASSFIPMQGSYEQYF
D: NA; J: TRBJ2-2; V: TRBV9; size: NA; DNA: TGTGCCAGCAGCGTATATGGGACCGGGGAGCTGTTTTTT; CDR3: CASSVYGTGELFF
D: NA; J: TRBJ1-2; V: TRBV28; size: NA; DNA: TGTGCCAGCAGTCCAGACCACCTTAACTATGGCTACACCTTC; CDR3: CASSPDHLNYGYTF
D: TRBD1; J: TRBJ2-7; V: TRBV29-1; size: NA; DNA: TGCAGCGTTGGAGGTGGGACAGGGGACTACGAGCAGTACTTC; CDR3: CSVGGGTGDYEQYF
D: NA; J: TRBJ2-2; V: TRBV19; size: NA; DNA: TGTGCCAGTGAATCGTCAACATCGAACACCGGGGAGCTGTTTTTT; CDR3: CASESSTSNTGELFF
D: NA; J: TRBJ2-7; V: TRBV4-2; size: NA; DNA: TGTGCCAGCAGCCAAGATCCCCCCCCGAGCGGTGTGGCGGAGCAGTACTTC; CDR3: CASSQDPPPSGVAEQYF
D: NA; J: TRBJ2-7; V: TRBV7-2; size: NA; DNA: TGTGCCAGCAGCCTAGAAGCTCGCTACCTACTCTTAGGCGAGCAGTACTTC; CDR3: CASSLEARYLLLGEQYF
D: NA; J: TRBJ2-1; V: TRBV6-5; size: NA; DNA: TGTGCCAGCAGGAAGGACAGCAGCGACATCAATGAGCAGTTCTTC; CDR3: CASRKDSSDINEQFF
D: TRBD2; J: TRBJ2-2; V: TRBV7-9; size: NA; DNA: TGTGCCAGCAGCCCCAGCGGGAGGGCCACCGGGGAGCTGTTTTTT; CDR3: CASSPSGRATGELFF
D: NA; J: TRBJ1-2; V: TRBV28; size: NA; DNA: TGTGCCAGCAGGCTCGTACGGGAAACCGGGGATGGCTACACCTTC; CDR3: CASRLVRETGDGYTF
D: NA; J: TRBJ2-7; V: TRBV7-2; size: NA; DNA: TGTGCCAGCACCCAACGAGGGCAGTTCTACGAGCAGTACTTC; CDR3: CASTQRGQFYEQYF
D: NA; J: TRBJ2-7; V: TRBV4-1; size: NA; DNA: TGCGCCAGCAGCCGCACACCAACCTACGAGCAGTACTTC; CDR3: CASSRTPTYEQYF
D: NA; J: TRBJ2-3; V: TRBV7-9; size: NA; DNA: TGTGCCAGCAGGCTTGGGACAGATACGCAGTATTTT; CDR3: CASRLGTDTQYF